This section outlines one T cell receptor beta chain sequence together with its context. Its specificity is not known. Germline trimming cut 5 bases from V and 6 bases from J; bases unmatched to any gene: 3. CDR1 is SGHDN, CDR2 FVKESK, per germline. This CDR3 contains 13 residues. With 60 Vbeta and 13 Jbeta primers, the PCR was carried out. The data were produced by immunoSEQ multiplex PCR, yet TCRdb's version contains in-frame clones alone and is incomplete. The sample has about 130,000 clones, more than 60% seen once. The sample originates from a study of cytomegalovirus exposure and HLA in healthy donors. Overall study results and limits: For most TCR beta V segments, an earlier analysis put the productive rate at about 87% or about 30% of the time. Researchers reported from a later analysis that most CMV-associated TCR beta chains appeared HLA-restricted. Published work reported that the classifier diagnosed cytomegalovirus status with high specificity and sensitivity.

The TCR was taken from a woman in her thirties or forties in good health and CMV-seropositive. What was sequenced was PBMCs. V is TRBV14 and J is TRBJ2-2; 7 nucleotides align to TRBD1. The DNA of the CDR3 is TGTGCCAGCAGCAGGGACAGACCCGGGGAGCTGTTTTTT. It codes for CASSRDRPGELFF. Variable domain in full (rest from reference TRBV14 and TRBJ2-2): EAGVTQFPSHSVIEKGQTVTLRCDPISGHDNLYWYRRVMGKEIKFLLHFVKESKQDESGMPNNRFLAERTGGTYSTLKVQPAELEDSGVYFCASSRDRPGELFFGEGSRLTVL.